What follows are 9 T cell receptor beta chains derived from one specimen sequenced in a study of blood T cell repertoires in COVID-19. Profiled with immunoSEQ multiplex PCR; TCRdb holds only in-frame clones, not every one. The sample lists about 440,000 clones, nearly 90% occurring once. The sample was PBMCs or T cells enriched from blood (not recorded which). Receptors originate from a woman aged 18-29 years with acute COVID-19.

This sequence joins TRBV29-1 and TRBJ1-2; TRBD1 matches at 7 bases. J lost 6 bases, V lost 5 bases, and 12 bases had no gene match. Germline assignment: CDR1 SQVTM and CDR2 ANQGSEA. This CDR3 has 14 amino acids. Written as DNA, the CDR3 is TGCAGCGTTTTAGGGGGCATCGGGGTAAATGGCTACACCTTC. Translated: CSVLGGIGVNGYTF. Based on the CDR3 plus reference TRBV29-1 and TRBJ1-2, the full variable domain is SAVISQKPSRDICQRGTSLTIQCQVDSQVTMMFWYRQQPGQSLTLIATANQGSEATYESGFVIDKFPISRPNLTFSTLTVSNMSPEDSSIYLCSVLGGIGVNGYTFGSGTRLTVV.

The chain links TRBV7-9 to TRBJ1-5; D is unresolved. The V end was cut by 4 bases, the J end by 0 bases, with 19 bases between. The CDR3 has 18 amino acids. Germline V gives CDR1 SEHNR, CDR2 FQNEAQ (reference sequence). Here the CDR3 DNA reads TGTGCCAGCAGCTACATAACGGAGACCCTGTATAGCAATCAGCCCCAGCATTTT. It codes for CASSYITETLYSNQPQHF.

V usage is TRBV14 and J usage is TRBJ1-1; D remains ambiguous. Looked up from germline, CDR1 is SGHDN and CDR2 is FVKESK. The CDR3 is 14 amino acids. Trimming took off 4 bases at V and 4 bases at J, with 13 bases between the two ends. This chain's CDR3 is CASSRALESTEAFF. The CDR3 bases are TGTGCCAGCAGCCGAGCGTTAGAGAGCACTGAAGCTTTCTTT.

The rearrangement links TRBV5-6 to TRBJ2-1, with TRBD2 identical over 11 bases. Germline V gene lookup returns CDR1 SGHDT and CDR2 YYEEEE. This CDR3 has 14 amino acids. Trimming removed 6 bases from V and 4 bases from J; junction bases left unmatched: 3. The CDR3 spells CASTWTSGYNEQFF. The CDR3 region has the DNA TGTGCCAGCACCTGGACTAGCGGGTACAATGAGCAGTTCTTC. Supplemented by reference TRBV5-6 and TRBJ2-1, the full variable domain reads DAGVTQSPTHLIKTRGQQVTLRCSPKSGHDTVSWYQQALGQGPQFIFQYYEEEERQRGNFPDRFSGHQFPNYSSELNVNALLLGDSALYLCASTWTSGYNEQFFGPGTRLTVL.

The chain has TRBV4-3 and TRBJ2-3, with 16 nucleotides matching TRBD2. CDR3 length equals 18 residues. Looked up from germline, CDR1 is LGHNA and CDR2 is YSLEER. Trimming took 3 bases from V and 5 from J; bases not matched to a gene: 8. CDR3: CASSQGTGTSGRGDTQYF. The CDR3 DNA follows: TGCGCCAGCAGCCAGGGGACGGGGACTAGCGGGAGGGGAGATACGCAGTATTTT.

This chain links TRBV11-3 with TRBJ2-2, with D maybe TRBD1 (6 bases). Germline V lookup: CDR1 SGHNT, CDR2 YENEEA. This CDR3 is 15 amino acids long. V gave up 3 bases and J gave up 1 base, with 9 bases separating them. CDR3 coding DNA: TGTGCCAGCAGCTTTACGGGACAGAACACCGGGGAGCTGTTTTTT. The encoded protein is CASSFTGQNTGELFF.

The CDR3, as DNA: TGTGCCAGCAGCTTGGCAGGGTCCAACACTGAAGCTTTCTTT. Translating it yields CASSLAGSNTEAFF. The V call is TRBV5-6, the J call TRBJ1-1, with D possibly matching TRBD1 (5 bases). The CDR3 extends over 14 amino acids. V gave up 0 bases and J gave up 2 bases, with 8 bases separating them. Germline lookup yields CDR1 SGHDT and CDR2 YYEEEE.

The chain uses TRBV27 and TRBJ1-6; tentative D call: TRBD1 (6 bases). V was clipped by 3 bases and J by 0 bases, with 18 bases between them. The CDR3 consists of 19 residues. Germline-derived CDR1 and CDR2 are MNHEY and SMNVEV (reference sequence). CDR3 DNA sequence: TGTGCCAGCAGTTTGAGGTGGGACACCCAGAGCTCCTATAATTCACCCCTCCACTTT. Translated, it gives CASSLRWDTQSSYNSPLHF.

CDR3 amino acids: CASQENRAGETQYF. The CDR3, as DNA: TGTGCCAGCCAAGAGAACAGGGCCGGAGAGACCCAGTACTTC. The V and J genes are TRBV7-7 and TRBJ2-5; the D gene is possibly TRBD1 (6 bases). Trimming left V 8 bases short and J 4 bases short, with 17 bases between. This CDR3 has 14 residues. In germline, CDR1 is SSHAT, CDR2 FNYEAQ (reference sequence).